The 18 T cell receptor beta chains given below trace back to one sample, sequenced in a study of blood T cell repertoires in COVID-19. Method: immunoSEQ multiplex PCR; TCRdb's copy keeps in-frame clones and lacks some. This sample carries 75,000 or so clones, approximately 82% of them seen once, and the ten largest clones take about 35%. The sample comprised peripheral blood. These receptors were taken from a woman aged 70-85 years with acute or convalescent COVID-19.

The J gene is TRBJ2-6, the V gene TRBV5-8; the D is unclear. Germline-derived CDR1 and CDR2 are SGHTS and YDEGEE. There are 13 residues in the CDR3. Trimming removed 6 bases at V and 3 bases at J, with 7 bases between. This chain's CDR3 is CASMSYGANVLTF. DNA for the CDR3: TGTGCCAGCATGAGTTATGGGGCCAACGTCCTGACTTTC.

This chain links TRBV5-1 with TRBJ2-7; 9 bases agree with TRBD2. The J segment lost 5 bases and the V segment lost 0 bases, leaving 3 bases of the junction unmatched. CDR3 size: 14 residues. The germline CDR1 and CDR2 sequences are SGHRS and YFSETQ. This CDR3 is CASSLASGMNEQYF. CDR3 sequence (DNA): TGCGCCAGCAGCTTGGCTAGCGGGATGAACGAGCAGTACTTC. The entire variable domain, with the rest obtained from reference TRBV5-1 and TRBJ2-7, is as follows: KAGVTQTPRYLIKTRGQQVTLSCSPISGHRSVSWYQQTPGQGLQFLFEYFSETQRNKGNFPGRFSGRQFSNSRSEMNVSTLELGDSALYLCASSLASGMNEQYFGPGTRLTVT.

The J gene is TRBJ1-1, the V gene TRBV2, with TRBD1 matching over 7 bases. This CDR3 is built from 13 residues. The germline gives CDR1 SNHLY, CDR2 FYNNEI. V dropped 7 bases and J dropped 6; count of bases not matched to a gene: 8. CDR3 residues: CASTRGLGSEAFF. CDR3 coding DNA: TGTGCCAGCACCAGGGGGTTAGGGTCTGAAGCTTTCTTT.

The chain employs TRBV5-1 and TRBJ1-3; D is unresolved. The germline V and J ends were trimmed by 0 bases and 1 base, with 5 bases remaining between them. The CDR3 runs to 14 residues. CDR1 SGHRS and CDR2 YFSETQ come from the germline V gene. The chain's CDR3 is CASSLAGSGNTIYF. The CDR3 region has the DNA TGCGCCAGCAGCTTGGCCGGGTCTGGAAACACCATATATTTT.

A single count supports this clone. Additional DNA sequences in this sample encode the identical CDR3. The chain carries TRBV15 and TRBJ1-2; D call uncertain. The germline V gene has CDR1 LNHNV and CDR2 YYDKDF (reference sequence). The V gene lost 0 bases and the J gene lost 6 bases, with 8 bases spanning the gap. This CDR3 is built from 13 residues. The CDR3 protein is CATSREEGDGYTF. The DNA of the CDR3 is TGTGCCACCAGCAGAGAGGAGGGAGATGGCTACACCTTC.

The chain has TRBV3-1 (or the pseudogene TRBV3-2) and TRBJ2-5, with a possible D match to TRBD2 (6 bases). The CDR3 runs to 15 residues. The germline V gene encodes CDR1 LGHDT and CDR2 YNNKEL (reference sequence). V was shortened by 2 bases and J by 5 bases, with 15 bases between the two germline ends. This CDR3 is CASSQRASEVETQYF. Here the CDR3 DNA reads TGTGCCAGCAGCCAAAGGGCTAGCGAAGTGGAGACCCAGTACTTC.

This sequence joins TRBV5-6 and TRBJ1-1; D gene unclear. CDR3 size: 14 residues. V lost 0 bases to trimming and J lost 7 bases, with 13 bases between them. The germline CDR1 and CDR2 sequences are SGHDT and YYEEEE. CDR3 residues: CASSLGMIEREAFF. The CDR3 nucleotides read TGTGCCAGCAGCTTGGGGATGATAGAGCGTGAAGCTTTCTTT.

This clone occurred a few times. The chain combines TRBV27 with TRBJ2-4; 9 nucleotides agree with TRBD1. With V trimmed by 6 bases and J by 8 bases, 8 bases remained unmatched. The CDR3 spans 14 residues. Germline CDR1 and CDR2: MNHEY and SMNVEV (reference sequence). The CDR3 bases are TGTGCCAGCAGAATACAGGGGGCTACGGACATTCAGTACTTC. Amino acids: CASRIQGATDIQYF.

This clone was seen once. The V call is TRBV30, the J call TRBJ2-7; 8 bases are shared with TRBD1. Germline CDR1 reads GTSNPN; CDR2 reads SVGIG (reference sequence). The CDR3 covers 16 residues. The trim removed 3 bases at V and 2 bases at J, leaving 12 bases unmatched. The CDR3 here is CAWRVPRTGTTYEQYF. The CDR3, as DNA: TGTGCCTGGAGGGTCCCACGGACAGGGACCACCTACGAGCAGTACTTC.

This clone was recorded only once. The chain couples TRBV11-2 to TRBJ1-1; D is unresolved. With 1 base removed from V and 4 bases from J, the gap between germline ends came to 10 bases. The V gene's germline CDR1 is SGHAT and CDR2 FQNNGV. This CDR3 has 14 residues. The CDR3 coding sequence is TGTGCCAGCAGCTTAGCTGGCGGGATCACTGAAGCTTTCTTT. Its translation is CASSLAGGITEAFF.

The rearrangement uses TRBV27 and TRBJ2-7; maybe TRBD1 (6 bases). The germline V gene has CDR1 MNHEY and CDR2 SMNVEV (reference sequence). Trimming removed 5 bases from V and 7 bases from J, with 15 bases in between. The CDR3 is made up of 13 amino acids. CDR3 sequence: CASSRGIGREQYF. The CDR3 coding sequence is TGTGCCAGCAGTAGGGGGATAGGTCGAGAGCAGTACTTC.

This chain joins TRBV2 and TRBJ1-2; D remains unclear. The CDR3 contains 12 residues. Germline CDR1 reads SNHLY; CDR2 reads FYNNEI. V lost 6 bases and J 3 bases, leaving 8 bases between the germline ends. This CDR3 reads CASREMDYGYTF. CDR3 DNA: TGTGCCAGCAGAGAGATGGACTATGGCTACACCTTC. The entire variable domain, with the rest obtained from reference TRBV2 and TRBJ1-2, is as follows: EPEVTQTPSHQVTQMGQEVILRCVPISNHLYFYWYRQILGQKVEFLVSFYNNEISEKSEIFDDQFSVERPDGSNFTLKIRSTKLEDSAMYFCASREMDYGYTFGSGTRLTVV.

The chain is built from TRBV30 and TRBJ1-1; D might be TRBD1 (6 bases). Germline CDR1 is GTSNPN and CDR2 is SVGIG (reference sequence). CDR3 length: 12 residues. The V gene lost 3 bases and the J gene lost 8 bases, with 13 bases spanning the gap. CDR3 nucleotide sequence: TGTGCCTGGAGCGCCTCCGACAGGGAAGCTTTCTTT. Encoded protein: CAWSASDREAFF.

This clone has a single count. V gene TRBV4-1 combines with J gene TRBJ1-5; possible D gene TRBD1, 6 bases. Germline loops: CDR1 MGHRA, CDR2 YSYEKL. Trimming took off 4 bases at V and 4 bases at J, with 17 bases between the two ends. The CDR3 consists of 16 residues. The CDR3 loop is CASSPPTAGENQPQHF. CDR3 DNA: TGCGCCAGCAGCCCACCCACCGCAGGGGAGAATCAGCCCCAGCATTTT.

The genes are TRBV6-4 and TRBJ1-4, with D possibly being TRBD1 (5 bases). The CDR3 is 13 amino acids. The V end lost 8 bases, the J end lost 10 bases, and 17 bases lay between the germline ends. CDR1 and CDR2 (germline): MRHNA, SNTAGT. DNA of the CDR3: TGTGCCAGCGGGAGGGGCAGGCGTGGAAAACTGTTTTTT. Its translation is CASGRGRRGKLFF.

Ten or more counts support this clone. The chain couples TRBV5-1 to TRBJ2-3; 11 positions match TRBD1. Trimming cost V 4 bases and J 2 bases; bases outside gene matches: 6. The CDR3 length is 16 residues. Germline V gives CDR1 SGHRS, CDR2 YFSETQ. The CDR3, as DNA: TGCGCCAGCAGCCTAGGGACAGGGGGGGTCACAGATACGCAGTATTTT. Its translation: CASSLGTGGVTDTQYF.

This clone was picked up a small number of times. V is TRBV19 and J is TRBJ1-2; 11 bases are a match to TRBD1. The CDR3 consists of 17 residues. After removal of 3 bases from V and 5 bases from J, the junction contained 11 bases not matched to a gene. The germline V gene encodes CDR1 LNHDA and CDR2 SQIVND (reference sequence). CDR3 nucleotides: TGTGCCAGTAGTATCGCCGTGGGACAGGGGGACCGGTATGGCTACACCTTC. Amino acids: CASSIAVGQGDRYGYTF.

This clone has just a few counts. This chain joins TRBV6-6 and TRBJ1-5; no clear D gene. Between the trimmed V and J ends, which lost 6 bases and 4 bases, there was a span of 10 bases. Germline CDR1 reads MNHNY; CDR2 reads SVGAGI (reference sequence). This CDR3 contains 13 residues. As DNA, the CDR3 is TGTGCCAGCAGCTTTACAGAGAATCAGCCCCAGCATTTT. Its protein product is CASSFTENQPQHF.